This T cell receptor (beta chain) was documented in a study of T-cell reconstitution after alpha-beta-depleted transplantation in children. Study-wide results and limits: Elevated TCRbeta diversity at day 60 was traced, in some patients, to surviving recipient T cells and thymic progenitors. After transplant, at about two months, alpha-beta T cells were reportedly derived from several hundred expanded graft clones. T-cell counts and diversity were attributed mostly to newly produced T cells one year after transplant.

The CDR3 spans 16 residues. The germline gives CDR1 SGHRS, CDR2 YFSETQ. Germline trimming cut 0 bases from V and 6 bases from J; bases unmatched to any gene: 5. Of note for this clonotype: Antigen unknown.

Construction of the TCRbeta library involved unique molecular identifiers. TCRdb called the PCR reads again in MiXCR, with one record for every CDR3 protein. This sample yields around 450,000 distinct CDR3 sequences, of which around 16% are seen a single time; roughly 29% belongs to the top ten. The J gene is TRBJ2-7, the V gene TRBV5-1; 14 nucleotides line up with TRBD2. This receptor was taken from a boy under two years old who had a stem cell transplant for Wiskott-Aldrich syndrome, so the T cells may come from the graft donor. Sequencing was performed on PBMCs, mostly from graft donor cells, taken 360 days after TCRalphabeta/CD19-depleted stem cell transplant. CDR3 nucleotide sequence: TGCGCCAGCAGCTTGGCCCCGGGACTAGCGGGAGTCGAGCAGTACTTC. The encoded protein is CASSLAPGLAGVEQYF.